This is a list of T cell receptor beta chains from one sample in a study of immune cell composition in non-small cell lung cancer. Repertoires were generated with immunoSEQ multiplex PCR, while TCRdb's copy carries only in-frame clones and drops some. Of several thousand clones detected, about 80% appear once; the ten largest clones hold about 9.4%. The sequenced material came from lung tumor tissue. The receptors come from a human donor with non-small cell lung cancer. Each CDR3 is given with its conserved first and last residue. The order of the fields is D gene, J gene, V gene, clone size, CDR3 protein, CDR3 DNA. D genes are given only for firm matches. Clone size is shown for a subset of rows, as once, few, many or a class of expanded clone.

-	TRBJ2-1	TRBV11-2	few	CASSVGTQKYNEQFF	TGTGCCAGCAGCGTAGGGACACAGAAGTACAATGAGCAGTTCTTC
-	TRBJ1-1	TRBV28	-	CASSLKGGEAFF	TGTGCCAGCAGTTTAAAGGGCGGTGAAGCTTTCTTT
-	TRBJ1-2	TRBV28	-	CASSLQDTHGYTF	TGTGCCAGCAGTTTACAGGACACTCATGGCTACACCTTC
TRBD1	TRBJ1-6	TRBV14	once	CASSPGRTGVSPLHF	TGTGCCAGCAGCCCGGGGAGGACAGGGGTATCACCCCTCCACTTT
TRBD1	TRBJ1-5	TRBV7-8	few	CASSFMTGVGNQPQHF	TGTGCCAGCAGCTTTATGACAGGGGTGGGCAATCAGCCCCAGCATTTT
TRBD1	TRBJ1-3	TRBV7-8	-	CASSSRGSTGSGNTIYF	TGTGCCAGCAGCTCCCGTGGGTCGACAGGGTCTGGAAACACCATATATTTT
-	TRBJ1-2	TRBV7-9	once	CASSSDGIGYGYTF	TGTGCCAGCAGCTCAGACGGCATAGGCTATGGCTACACCTTC
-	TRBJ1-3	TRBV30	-	CAWGATGGPGNTIYF	TGTGCCTGGGGAGCGACCGGGGGGCCTGGAAACACCATATATTTT
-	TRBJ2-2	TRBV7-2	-	CASSAHAELFF	TGTGCCAGCAGTGCCCATGCGGAGCTGTTTTTT
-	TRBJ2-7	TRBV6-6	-	CASSFLGGGINYEQYF	TGTGCCAGCAGTTTTCTGGGGGGAGGAATAAACTACGAGCAGTACTTC
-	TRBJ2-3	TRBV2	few	CASSQESTDTQYF	TGTGCCAGCAGTCAAGAGAGCACAGATACGCAGTATTTT